The T cell receptor (beta chain) under discussion was sequenced for a study of blood T cell repertoires in COVID-19. About the research overall: The cDNA or gDNA used as material had been derived from T cells, B-cell-depleted T cells, or PBMCs.

V was pared by 1 base and J by 7 bases, with 3 bases of the junction left unmatched. CDR1 is LGHDT, CDR2 YNNKEL, per germline (reference sequence). This CDR3 is 16 amino acids long. Under the authors' procedure: Cell counts per sample came from amplifying reference gene primers. Sequenced by immunoSEQ multiplex PCR; TCRdb stores in-frame clones only, minus some. V and J calls and clone size are copied from that table; D and trimming were computed from the DNA. The data show about 120,000 clones, 70% to 90% seen once. This chain joins TRBV3-1 (or the pseudogene TRBV3-2) and TRBJ2-1, with 14 bases aligning to TRBD2. The TCR sequence derives from a man in his forties with acute or convalescent COVID-19. The sample consisted of peripheral blood. Here the CDR3 DNA reads TGTGCCAGCAGCCAAGGGACTAGCGGGAGGAGAAATGAGCAGTTCTTC. Protein sequence: CASSQGTSGRRNEQFF.